The clone carrying this T cell receptor beta chain was seen at least ten times. Its antigen is not known. The CDR3 is 14 residues long. Per the germline V gene, CDR1 is MNHNS and CDR2 is SASEGT. V lost 6 bases and J 5 bases, leaving 14 bases between the germline ends. Hyperthyroidism of Graves' type that showed no ophthalmopathy progression within 18 months was stable. With a duration under 2 months, the hyperthyroidism was newly diagnosed in patients aged 18 to 65. The sample belongs to a study of T cells in Graves' hyperthyroidism and ophthalmopathy. The wider study: It was at initial diagnosis, before any treatment, that peripheral blood was collected.

Points from the study as a whole: Most thyroid-expanded clonotypes above 0.001 were also found in blood.

RNA transcripts provided the source from which TCR beta CDR3 regions were amplified. TCR CDR3 regions were first amplified by RT-PCR with HTBI primers. One entry per CDR3 protein, called by TCRdb with MiXCR from the multiplex PCR reads. The sample carries some 500,000 distinct CDR3 sequences, about an eighth recorded once. Sequencing input: blood. This TCR was recovered from a woman aged 18-29 years with Graves' hyperthyroidism. The chain links TRBV6-1 to TRBJ1-5, with D perhaps TRBD1 (6 bases). CDR3: CASRRGLGDQPQHF. In DNA form, the CDR3 reads TGTGCCAGCAGAAGGGGGTTGGGGGATCAGCCCCAGCATTTT.